Each of the 18 T cell receptor beta chains below was sequenced from the same sample in a study of T-cell reconstitution after alpha-beta-depleted transplantation in children. A library of TCRbeta sequences, prepared with unique molecular identifiers, was generated. TCRdb processed the PCR reads anew with MiXCR; each CDR3 protein has one entry. This repertoire shows about 600,000 distinct CDR3 sequences, over 10% found once; its top ten account for around 2.2%. The source material was PBMCs, mostly from graft donor cells, sampled 360 days after TCRalphabeta/CD19-depleted stem cell transplant. These receptors all come from a male patient aged 10 to 17 who had a stem cell transplant for acute myeloid leukemia, so the T cells may come from the graft donor.

At least ten counts were recorded for this clonotype. The CDR3 region has the DNA TGTGCCACCAGTGTCAGTGCTGTCGGATGGTTCTTC. Its protein product is CATSVSAVGWFF. V and J are TRBV24-1 and TRBJ2-1; no clear D gene. The germline V gene has CDR1 KGHDR and CDR2 SFDVKD. The CDR3 is 12 amino acids. Trimming left V 5 bases short and J 15 bases short, with 16 bases between.

In this sample, this clonotype turned up a few times. The chain uses TRBV9 and TRBJ2-1; 9 bases line up with TRBD2. Trimming at V came to 4 bases and at J to 8 bases, leaving 22 bases not matched to a gene. The CDR3 length is 19 residues. CDR1 and CDR2 from the germline V gene are SGDLS and YYNGEE. The CDR3 region has the DNA TGTGCCAGCAGCAAAACCGGGACTAGCCTCGTCAGATGGGGGGATGAGCAGTTCTTC. Its protein is CASSKTGTSLVRWGDEQFF.

This clonotype has just a few counts. The chain has TRBV28 and TRBJ2-3, with D hard to call. The V end lost 5 bases, the J end lost 2 bases, and 11 bases lay between the germline ends. Looked up from germline, CDR1 is MDHEN and CDR2 is SYDVKM. The CDR3 spans 14 residues. CDR3 loop: CASSRLPHTDTQYF. Here the CDR3 DNA reads TGTGCCAGCAGTCGCCTCCCGCACACAGATACGCAGTATTTT.

In DNA, the CDR3 is TGCAGCGTTTCGGAGGTCAGGGGGGCGTCTGGAAACACCATATATTTT. Its protein product is CSVSEVRGASGNTIYF. The chain recombines TRBV29-1 with TRBJ1-3, with TRBD1 matching over 7 bases. Germline CDR1 SQVTM, CDR2 ANQGSEA. The CDR3 length is 16 residues. V trimming: 5 bases; J trimming: 1 base; junction bases outside the gene matches: 11.

The chain uses TRBV20-1 and TRBJ1-1; tentatively, D is TRBD1 (6 bases). Germline V CDR1 and CDR2: DFQATT, SNEGSKA (reference sequence). V gave up 4 bases and J gave up 1 base, with 16 bases separating them. CDR3 length equals 15 residues. As DNA, the CDR3 is TGCAGTGCTATAGCTGGGGGCGGATCGAACACTGAAGCTTTCTTT. Translated, it gives CSAIAGGGSNTEAFF.

This clonotype was found many times. J is TRBJ2-1 and V is TRBV6-5; 9 bases align to TRBD1. The ends lost 2 bases at V and 0 bases at J; junction bases unmatched: 8. The CDR3 totals 18 residues. Germline loops: CDR1 MNHEY, CDR2 SVGAGI. DNA of the CDR3: TGTGCCAGCAGTTACGATACAAGGACAGGGGACTCCTACAATGAGCAGTTCTTC. As protein: CASSYDTRTGDSYNEQFF.

The chain is built from TRBV29-1 and TRBJ1-4; no clear D gene. CDR1 is SQVTM, CDR2 ANQGSEA, per germline. The CDR3 runs 13 residues. CDR3 DNA: TGCACCGTCCCTGGGGCAACTAATGAAAAACTGTTTTTT. This sequence encodes CTVPGATNEKLFF.

This clonotype was seen only a few times. The CDR3: CASSLPPGGGETQYF. Written as DNA, the CDR3 is TGTGCCAGCAGTTTGCCCCCGGGGGGCGGAGAGACCCAGTACTTC. The V gene is TRBV12-3 or TRBV12-4, the J gene TRBJ2-5; weak D call: TRBD2 (7 bases). V lost 3 bases and J 4 bases, leaving 15 bases between the germline ends. This CDR3 is built from 15 residues.

The chain combines TRBV16 with TRBJ1-1; the D gene is possibly TRBD1 (6 bases). V shed 3 bases and J shed 6 bases, with 14 bases lying between them. This CDR3 has 14 residues. CDR1 and CDR2 (germline): KGHSY, FQNENV. CDR3 in amino acids: CASSHTGLVPEAFF. The CDR3 DNA reads as TGTGCCAGCAGCCACACAGGGTTGGTCCCTGAAGCTTTCTTT.

The table lists this clonotype with many counts. J is TRBJ2-1 and V is TRBV12-3 or TRBV12-4, with no clear D. V gave up 3 bases and J gave up 14 bases, with 17 bases separating them. CDR3 length equals 13 residues. The CDR3 bases are TGTGCCAGCAGTTTCTATCCGCAAGGTTCGGAGTTCTTC. This sequence encodes CASSFYPQGSEFF.

The table lists this clonotype with a few counts. The rearrangement uses TRBV29-1 and TRBJ1-1; D gene ambiguous. The CDR3 spans 12 residues. Germline V lookup: CDR1 SQVTM, CDR2 ANQGSEA. Trimming removed 6 bases at V and 3 bases at J, with 11 bases between. The DNA for the CDR3 is TGCAGCGTCTTTAGGGCGGACACTGAAGCTTTCTTT. The encoded protein is CSVFRADTEAFF.

The J gene is TRBJ2-7, the V gene TRBV4-2, with TRBD2 as a possible D gene (6 bases). The germline V gene has CDR1 LGHNA and CDR2 YNFKEQ. Trimming shortened V by 0 bases and J by 0 bases, and 15 bases separated the two germline ends. The CDR3 runs to 17 residues. CDR3 protein: CASSQDEGRDSSYEQYF. The CDR3 DNA reads TGTGCCAGCAGCCAAGATGAGGGGCGGGACTCCTCCTACGAGCAGTACTTC.

In its sample, this clonotype was seen a few times. V usage is TRBV7-9 and J usage is TRBJ2-7; either TRBD1 or TRBD2 may supply D (5 bases each). Trimming removed 6 bases at V and 2 bases at J, with 17 bases between. The CDR3 totals 15 residues. The germline V gene has CDR1 SEHNR and CDR2 FQNEAQ (reference sequence). CDR3 bases: TGTGCCAGCAGGGTTTTGGGGACCGAGACCTACGAGCAGTACTTC. Amino acids: CASRVLGTETYEQYF.

This clonotype has just a few counts. J is TRBJ2-7 and V is TRBV5-1; D tentatively fits TRBD1 or TRBD2 (5 bases each). CDR3 length equals 14 residues. Trimming cost V 4 bases and J 5 bases, with 16 bases left between them. Germline V CDR1 and CDR2: SGHRS, YFSETQ. The CDR3 region is CASSVGRWENEQYF. In nucleotides, the CDR3 is TGCGCCAGCAGCGTGGGACGGTGGGAAAACGAGCAGTACTTC.

Only a few counts were recorded for this clonotype. The chain recombines TRBV7-9 with TRBJ2-7; the D call may be TRBD1 or TRBD2 (5 bases each). Trimming stripped 6 bases from V and 3 bases from J, with 18 bases between. Germline CDR1 reads SEHNR; CDR2 reads FQNEAQ (reference sequence). This CDR3 contains 15 residues. The CDR3 nucleotides read TGTGCCAGCAGTCCGGGGCAGGGTAAGGTCTACGAGCAGTACTTC. Amino acid sequence: CASSPGQGKVYEQYF.

This clonotype was observed a handful of times. The chain recombines TRBV5-5 with TRBJ2-3, with D perhaps TRBD2 (5 bases). With 5 bases removed from V and 3 bases from J, the gap between germline ends came to 10 bases. The CDR3 length is 13 residues. Looked up from germline, CDR1 is SGHKS and CDR2 is YYEKEE (reference sequence). The CDR3 here is CASRHEGTDTQYF. CDR3 coding DNA: TGTGCCAGCAGACACGAGGGAACAGATACGCAGTATTTT. The full variable domain, completed using reference TRBV5-5 and TRBJ2-3, is DAGVTQSPTHLIKTRGQQVTLRCSPISGHKSVSWYQQVLGQGPQFIFQYYEKEERGRGNFPDRFSARQFPNYSSELNVNALLLGDSALYLCASRHEGTDTQYFGPGTRLTVL.

This clonotype was detected only a few times. J is TRBJ2-2 and V is TRBV12-3 or TRBV12-4; TRBD2 might be the D (5 bases). The CDR3 has 15 amino acids. The V gene lost 5 bases and the J gene lost 3 bases, with 13 bases spanning the gap. The DNA of the CDR3 is TGTGCCAGCAGTCTCGGCCGGGATTACACCGGGGAGCTGTTTTTT. Protein: CASSLGRDYTGELFF.

This clonotype came up a few times. The chain couples TRBV19 to TRBJ2-1; the match to TRBD2 covers 11 bases. CDR1 LNHDA and CDR2 SQIVND come from the germline V gene (reference sequence). This CDR3 contains 16 residues. Losses at the gene ends were 5 bases for V and 2 bases for J; bases not matched to a gene: 5. DNA for the CDR3: TGTGCCAGTAGTGCCCCGGGACTAGCGGCCTACAATGAGCAGTTCTTC. It is translated as CASSAPGLAAYNEQFF. Using reference TRBV19 and TRBJ2-1 for the parts outside the CDR3, the full variable domain is DGGITQSPKYLFRKEGQNVTLSCEQNLNHDAMYWYRQDPGQGLRLIYYSQIVNDFQKGDIAEGYSVSREKKESFPLTVTSAQKNPTAFYLCASSAPGLAAYNEQFFGPGTRLTVL.